Listed here are 27 T cell receptor beta chains from one sample, sequenced in a study of shared clonotypes between healthy human individuals. Sequencing used immunoSEQ multiplex PCR; TCRdb keeps in-frame clones, though not all of them. Among around 2,000,000 clones listed, over 85% were seen once. CD45RO-negative, CCR7-positively selected cells formed the naive CD8 fraction, excluding terminally differentiated effector memory CD45RA+ cells. What was sequenced was naive CD8+ T cells sorted from blood. Every receptor here comes from a man aged 18 to 30 in good health.

This chain connects TRBV28 to TRBJ2-7; 8 nucleotides match TRBD2. The CDR3 is made up of 16 amino acids. Looked up from germline, CDR1 is MDHEN and CDR2 is SYDVKM. V was clipped by 4 bases and J by 0 bases; unmatched bases: 8. CDR3 loop: CASSSISGAFSYEQYF. CDR3 coding DNA: TGTGCCAGCAGTTCGATTAGCGGGGCCTTCTCCTACGAGCAGTACTTC.

The V gene is TRBV21-1, the J gene TRBJ1-2; the table's D call TRBD1 went unverified against the DNA. TRBV21-1 counts as a pseudogene. The CDR3 length is 17 residues. The CDR3 DNA follows: TGTGCCAGCAGCACCTTGGACAGGGATTCTCGGTATAGGGGCTACACCTTC. It yields the protein CASSTLDRDSRYRGYTF.

The CDR3 spells CASSYSGDNQPQHF. The CDR3 bases are TGTGCCAGCAGTTATTCAGGGGACAATCAGCCCCAGCATTTT. This chain joins TRBV6-5 and TRBJ1-5; D possibly corresponds to TRBD1 (6 bases). Germline V gene sequence: CDR1 MNHEY, CDR2 SVGAGI. This CDR3 spans 14 amino acids. V lost 3 bases and J 3 bases, leaving 9 bases between the germline ends.

J is TRBJ2-7 and V is TRBV13; D remains ambiguous. Germline loops: CDR1 PRHDT, CDR2 FYEKMQ (reference sequence). V lost 5 bases and J 5 bases, leaving 10 bases between the germline ends. CDR3 length equals 12 residues. The chain's CDR3 is CASSPYNDEQYF. In DNA form, the CDR3 reads TGTGCCAGCAGCCCATACAACGACGAGCAGTACTTC.

The chain has TRBV11-3 and TRBJ2-1; 9 bases are shared with TRBD2. The CDR3 loop spans 15 amino acids. CDR1 is SGHNT and CDR2 is YENEEA in the germline V gene. The J segment lost 5 bases and the V segment lost 4 bases, leaving 6 bases of the junction unmatched. The CDR3 protein is CASSSSGGSDNEQFF. In nucleotides, the CDR3 is TGTGCCAGCAGCTCCAGCGGGGGGAGCGACAATGAGCAGTTCTTC.

The V call is TRBV7-8, the J call TRBJ2-4; D possibly uses TRBD1 or TRBD2 (5 bases each). Trimming took 5 bases from V and 7 from J, leaving 18 bases between them. The CDR3 sequence is 15 residues long. Per the germline V gene, CDR1 is SGHVS and CDR2 is FQNEAQ. Here the CDR3 reads CASSPQPGPNNIQYF. The DNA of the CDR3 is TGTGCCAGCAGCCCCCAGCCGGGGCCTAATAACATTCAGTACTTC. Drawing the rest from reference TRBV7-8 and TRBJ2-4, the complete variable domain is GAGVSQSPRYKVAKRGQDVALRCDPISGHVSLFWYQQALGQGPEFLTYFQNEAQLDKSGLPSDRFFAERPEGSVSTLKIQRTQQEDSAVYLCASSPQPGPNNIQYFGAGTRLSVL.

This sequence joins TRBV7-8 and TRBJ2-7; 12 nucleotides line up with TRBD2. This CDR3 has 16 residues. Germline CDR1 and CDR2: SGHVS and FQNEAQ. Losses at the gene ends were 4 bases for V and 1 base for J; bases not matched to a gene: 5. CDR3 sequence: CASSSRLAGVSYEQYF. The DNA of the CDR3 is TGTGCCAGCAGCTCTAGACTAGCGGGAGTGTCCTACGAGCAGTACTTC.

The chain uses TRBV18 and TRBJ2-1, with D perhaps TRBD1 or TRBD2 (7 bases each). V was trimmed by 6 bases and J by 6 bases, leaving 18 bases between them. CDR1 and CDR2 (germline): KGHSH, LQKENI. This CDR3 is 15 amino acids long. The CDR3 coding sequence is TGTGCCAGCTCGGACAGGTGGGGGGGCCCCAATGAGCAGTTCTTC. It is translated as CASSDRWGGPNEQFF.

This chain uses TRBV5-8 with TRBJ1-6; D not certain. Germline CDR1 SGHTS, CDR2 YDEGEE. This CDR3 region has 15 residues. The V gene lost 2 bases and the J gene lost 7 bases, with 13 bases spanning the gap. Here the CDR3 reads CASSFGSTGNSPLHF. The DNA of the CDR3 is TGTGCCAGCAGCTTCGGTTCGACGGGGAATTCACCCCTCCACTTT.

Points on this clone: This sample also contains other DNA sequences that code for the same CDR3. The chain joins TRBV5-1 to TRBJ2-3, with D unclear. Between the trimmed V and J ends, which lost 0 bases and 0 bases, there was a span of 2 bases. The CDR3 runs to 13 residues. Per germline, CDR1 SGHRS and CDR2 YFSETQ. This CDR3 reads CASSLDSTDTQYF. In DNA form, the CDR3 reads TGCGCCAGCAGCTTGGACAGCACAGATACGCAGTATTTT.

This clone appeared once. The chain links TRBV6-6 to TRBJ1-1; D is ambiguous. The CDR3 is made up of 13 amino acids. Germline-derived CDR1 and CDR2 are MNHNY and SVGAGI (reference sequence). Trimming pared 2 bases from V and 11 bases from J, leaving 15 bases between. CDR3 sequence reads: CASSYTDKSDAFF. The CDR3 coding sequence is TGTGCCAGCAGTTACACCGACAAGTCCGATGCTTTCTTT.

V is TRBV27 and J is TRBJ2-7; weak D call: TRBD1 (5 bases). Trimming took 3 bases from V and 1 from J, leaving 16 bases between them. Germline V gene data show CDR1 as MNHEY and CDR2 as SMNVEV (reference sequence). The CDR3 spans 16 residues. The CDR3 sequence: CASSFRDWTTSYEQYF. The CDR3 coding sequence is TGTGCCAGCAGTTTTAGAGACTGGACAACATCCTACGAGCAGTACTTC.

The DNA for the CDR3 is TGTGCCAGCAAGAGAGGGGGCCCTGAAGCTTTCTTT. This gives the protein CASKRGGPEAFF. The rearrangement uses TRBV6-1 and TRBJ1-1; 7 nucleotides match TRBD1. This CDR3 has 12 amino acids. Germline V gene lookup returns CDR1 MNHNS and CDR2 SASEGT. Germline trimming cut 7 bases from V and 6 bases from J; bases unmatched to any gene: 5.

This sequence joins TRBV4-1 and TRBJ2-7; possibly TRBD1 for D (6 bases). From germline, CDR1 is MGHRA and CDR2 YSYEKL. This CDR3 is built from 13 residues. The V end lost 5 bases, the J end lost 4 bases, and 12 bases lay between the germline ends. CDR3 in DNA: TGCGCCAGCAGCTTACGACAGGAGTACGAGCAGTACTTC. It translates to CASSLRQEYEQYF.

This clone was detected only once. This CDR3 is also generated by other DNA sequences in the sample. The rearrangement joins TRBV6-1 to TRBJ2-7; possible D gene TRBD1, 6 bases. Trimming cost V 6 bases and J 2 bases, with 14 bases left between them. Germline CDR1 is MNHNS and CDR2 is SASEGT. The CDR3 length is 14 residues. In nucleotides, the CDR3 is TGTGCCAGCAGCGAGACAGGCGCACCCTACGAGCAGTACTTC. Its protein product is CASSETGAPYEQYF.

This sequence joins TRBV2 and TRBJ2-5; unclear D gene. Germline V CDR1 and CDR2: SNHLY, FYNNEI. The CDR3 is 14 amino acids. V was shortened by 5 bases and J by 1 base, with 11 bases between the two germline ends. This chain's CDR3 is CASSHWVPQETQYF. In DNA form, the CDR3 reads TGTGCCAGCAGTCACTGGGTTCCCCAAGAGACCCAGTACTTC.

The J gene is TRBJ2-1, the V gene TRBV11-2; perhaps D is TRBD1 or TRBD2 (7 bases each). This CDR3 has 12 amino acids. Trimming pared 1 base from V and 15 bases from J, leaving 13 bases between. Germline V gene data show CDR1 as SGHAT and CDR2 as FQNNGV. The CDR3 sequence is CASSLGGRGGFF. The CDR3 DNA reads TGTGCCAGCAGCTTAGGCGGCAGGGGGGGGTTCTTC.

The chain has TRBV7-9 and TRBJ1-1, with D perhaps matching TRBD1 (6 bases). CDR3 length equals 15 residues. Germline V gene lookup returns CDR1 SEHNR and CDR2 FQNEAQ (reference sequence). V lost 3 bases to trimming and J lost 0 bases, with 11 bases between them. CDR3 sequence (DNA): TGTGCCAGCAGCTTCGGGACATCCATGAACACTGAAGCTTTCTTT. It codes for CASSFGTSMNTEAFF.

As for this clone: Its ends do not fully match the called genes, so a read error is possible. V gene TRBV23-1 combines with J gene TRBJ2-7, with a tentative D call TRBD1 (5 bases). TRBV23-1 is labeled an ORF, and its function is uncertain. This CDR3 region has 11 residues. The chain's CDR3 is CASGHQGEQYF. In DNA form, the CDR3 reads TGCGCCAGCGGTCATCAGGGCGAGCAGTACTTC.

V gene TRBV7-9 combines with J gene TRBJ2-7, with TRBD1 matching over 9 bases. CDR3 size: 15 residues. With 2 bases clipped from V and 2 bases from J, the junction kept 4 bases outside the gene matches. From germline, CDR1 is SEHNR and CDR2 FQNEAQ (reference sequence). Here the CDR3 reads CASSLPTGGTYEQYF. CDR3 in DNA: TGTGCCAGCAGCTTACCGACAGGGGGTACCTACGAGCAGTACTTC.

The chain has TRBV7-8 and TRBJ2-1, with 7 bases fitting TRBD1. Germline V CDR1 and CDR2: SGHVS, FQNEAQ. The CDR3 is 16 amino acids. With 2 bases clipped from V and 9 bases from J, the junction kept 13 bases outside the gene matches. Here the CDR3 DNA reads TGTGCCAGCAGCTTATTTGGGTCAGGGGGAGCATCTGAGCAGTTCTTC. It translates to CASSLFGSGGASEQFF.

The rearrangement uses TRBV2 and TRBJ2-7, with a tentative D call TRBD2 (6 bases). V dropped 11 bases and J dropped 1 base, with 18 bases sitting between them. Germline V lookup: CDR1 SNHLY, CDR2 FYNNEI. The CDR3 is made up of 14 amino acids. As DNA, the CDR3 is TGTGCCGGGGGGACGGACCGGTATTCCTACGAGCAGTACTTC. It codes for CAGGTDRYSYEQYF.

The chain's CDR3 is CASSSSRDRVYTGELFF. The CDR3 DNA sequence: TGTGCCAGCAGCTCCTCACGGGACAGGGTATACACCGGGGAGCTGTTTTTT. The chain has TRBV7-9 and TRBJ2-2; 9 nucleotides align to TRBD1. This CDR3 contains 17 residues. Germline CDR1 is SEHNR and CDR2 is FQNEAQ (reference sequence). V was clipped by 4 bases and J by 3 bases; unmatched bases: 9.

This chain connects TRBV19 to TRBJ2-7; TRBD2 aligns across 8 bases. The CDR3 contains 14 residues. The V segment lost 3 bases and the J segment 3 bases; nucleotides outside the gene matches: 4. Germline assignment: CDR1 LNHDA and CDR2 SQIVND (reference sequence). The CDR3 nucleotides are TGTGCCAGTAGTATCGGGGGGGAGGACTACGAGCAGTACTTC. Amino acid sequence: CASSIGGEDYEQYF.

The chain is built from TRBV23-1 and TRBJ1-2; D uncertain. TRBV23-1 is marked as an open reading frame, function uncertain. This CDR3 has 14 amino acids. V was clipped by 2 bases and J by 8 bases, with 15 bases between them. The CDR3 bases are TGCGCCAGCAGTCAACCGGTAGTGACGGAGGGCTACACCTTC. As protein: CASSQPVVTEGYTF.

V usage is TRBV29-1 and J usage is TRBJ1-2, with unresolved D. Germline loops: CDR1 SQVTM, CDR2 ANQGSEA. The CDR3 covers 14 residues. V lost 4 bases and J lost 5, with 17 bases in between. For the CDR3, the DNA is TGCAGCGTTGGAGATATTGGCAGTTCGTATGGCTACACCTTC. Its translation is CSVGDIGSSYGYTF.

This clone was picked up one time. This sequence joins TRBV7-9 and TRBJ2-7; 7 positions match TRBD1. The V gene's germline CDR1 is SEHNR and CDR2 FQNEAQ (reference sequence). The CDR3 contains 16 residues. The V gene end was trimmed by 4 bases and the J gene end by 5 bases; junction bases not matched to a gene: 14. The CDR3: CASSSLTGPGSHEQYF. The DNA for the CDR3 is TGTGCCAGCAGCTCACTGACAGGGCCGGGATCCCACGAGCAGTACTTC.